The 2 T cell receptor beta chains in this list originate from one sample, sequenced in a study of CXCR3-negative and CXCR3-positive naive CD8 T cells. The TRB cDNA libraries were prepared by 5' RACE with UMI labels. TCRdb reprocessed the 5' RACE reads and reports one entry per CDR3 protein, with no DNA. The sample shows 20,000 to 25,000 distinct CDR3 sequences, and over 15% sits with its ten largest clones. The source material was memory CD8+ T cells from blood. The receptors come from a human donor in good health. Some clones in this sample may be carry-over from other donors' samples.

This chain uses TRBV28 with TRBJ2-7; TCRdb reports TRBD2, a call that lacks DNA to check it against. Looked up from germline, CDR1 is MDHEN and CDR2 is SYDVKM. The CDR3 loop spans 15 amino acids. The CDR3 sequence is CASRVVGERSYEQYF. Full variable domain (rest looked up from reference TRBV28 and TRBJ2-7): DVKVTQSSRYLVKRTGEKVFLECVQDMDHENMFWYRQDPGLGLRLIYFSYDVKMKEKGDIPEGYSVSREKKERFSLILESASTNQTSMYLCASRVVGERSYEQYFGPGTRLTVT.

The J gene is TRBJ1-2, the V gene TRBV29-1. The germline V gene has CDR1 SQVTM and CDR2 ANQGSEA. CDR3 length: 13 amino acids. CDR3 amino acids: CSVELQANYGYTF.